The rows below give T cell receptor beta chains drawn from one sample of a study of blood T cells in healthy people across ages. TCRdb re-derived calls from the 5' RACE reads in MiXCR, one entry per CDR3 protein. The sample yields 1.5 million to 1.9 million distinct CDR3 sequences, roughly 43% seen once. Material: blood. Every receptor here comes from a woman between 18 and 30 years old in good health. Both conserved end residues are part of each CDR3. The D gene is left open where the match is weak. Not all rows give a size; the values are once, few, many and, for expanded clones, a class.

size: .; V: TRBV7-8; J: TRBJ1-1; length: 15; D: TRBD1; CDR3: CASRAGTAMNTEAFF; DNA: TGTGCCAGCAGGGCAGGGACAGCAATGAACACTGAAGCTTTCTTT
size: .; V: TRBV5-1; J: TRBJ2-7; length: 14; D: .; CDR3: CASSPGQFFDEQYF; DNA: TGCGCCAGCAGCCCCGGACAGTTTTTCGACGAGCAGTACTTC
size: .; V: TRBV4-1; J: TRBJ2-5; length: 13; D: .; CDR3: CASSQAGAGTQYF; DNA: TGCGCCAGCAGCCAAGCGGGGGCGGGGACCCAGTACTTC
size: .; V: TRBV10-3; J: TRBJ1-1; length: 12; D: .; CDR3: CAISDGGGEAFF; DNA: TGTGCCATCAGTGATGGGGGGGGTGAAGCTTTCTTT
size: .; V: TRBV6-5; J: TRBJ2-3; length: 14; D: .; CDR3: CASRLGQTTDTQYF; DNA: TGTGCCAGCAGATTAGGGCAGACCACAGATACGCAGTATTTT
size: .; V: TRBV9; J: TRBJ2-5; length: 15; D: .; CDR3: CASSVLGTTEETQYF; DNA: TGTGCCAGCAGCGTTCTGGGGACAACCGAAGAGACCCAGTACTTC
size: .; V: TRBV7-9; J: TRBJ2-7; length: 11; D: .; CDR3: CASSFGTQQYF; DNA: TGTGCCAGCAGCTTCGGGACACAGCAGTACTTC
size: .; V: TRBV20-1; J: TRBJ2-7; length: 14; D: TRBD2; CDR3: CSARLLAGVNEQYF; DNA: TGCAGTGCTAGATTACTAGCGGGAGTTAACGAGCAGTACTTC
size: .; V: TRBV12-3/TRBV12-4; J: TRBJ1-1; length: 13; D: TRBD1; CDR3: CASSTDRGSEAFF; DNA: TGTGCCAGCAGCACGGACAGGGGATCTGAAGCTTTCTTT
size: .; V: TRBV28; J: TRBJ2-3; length: 13; D: .; CDR3: CASRWEGTDTQYF; DNA: TGTGCCAGCAGGTGGGAGGGCACAGATACGCAGTATTTT
size: .; V: TRBV6-5; J: TRBJ2-1; length: 15; D: .; CDR3: CASSGGGGPIYEQFF; DNA: TGTGCCAGCAGTGGCGGCGGAGGTCCCATCTACGAGCAGTTCTTC
size: .; V: TRBV27; J: TRBJ1-1; length: 17; D: .; CDR3: CASSLFGAGRKNTEAFF; DNA: TGTGCCAGCAGTTTATTTGGGGCGGGGAGGAAGAACACTGAAGCTTTCTTT
size: once; V: TRBV13; J: TRBJ1-2; length: 14; D: .; CDR3: CASSTTESSYGYTF; DNA: TGTGCCAGCAGCACCACGGAATCTAGCTATGGCTACACCTTC
size: .; V: TRBV28; J: TRBJ2-7; length: 13; D: .; CDR3: CASSFQGNYEQYF; DNA: TGTGCCAGCAGTTTTCAGGGTAACTACGAGCAGTACTTC
size: .; V: TRBV9; J: TRBJ2-3; length: 14; D: .; CDR3: CASSVGPTTDTQYF; DNA: TGTGCCAGCAGCGTAGGGCCTACCACAGATACGCAGTATTTT
size: .; V: TRBV12-3/TRBV12-4; J: TRBJ2-1; length: 15; D: TRBD2; CDR3: CASSFWAGGHNEQFF; DNA: TGTGCCAGCAGTTTTTGGGCGGGGGGGCACAATGAGCAGTTCTTC
size: once; V: TRBV6-2/TRBV6-3; J: TRBJ2-3; length: 17; D: TRBD2; CDR3: CASSYGGAGALTDTQYF; DNA: TGTGCCAGCAGTTACGGTGGAGCGGGGGCCCTCACAGATACGCAGTATTTT
size: .; V: TRBV5-1; J: TRBJ2-7; length: 16; D: TRBD1; CDR3: CASTQGAGTSYNEQYF; DNA: TGCGCCAGCACCCAGGGGGCGGGGACCTCCTACAATGAGCAGTACTTC
size: .; V: TRBV2; J: TRBJ2-5; length: 12; D: .; CDR3: CVSSEQQEEQYF; DNA: TGTGTCAGCAGTGAACAACAGGAAGAGCAGTACTTC
size: .; V: TRBV4-3; J: TRBJ2-1; length: 16; D: TRBD2; CDR3: CASSHIGLAGANEQFF; DNA: TGCGCCAGCAGCCACATTGGACTAGCGGGGGCCAATGAGCAGTTCTTC
size: .; V: TRBV6-5; J: TRBJ2-3; length: 15; D: .; CDR3: CASRNRRTTTDTQYF; DNA: TGTGCCAGCAGAAACCGGAGGACAACAACAGATACGCAGTATTTT
size: .; V: TRBV6-7; J: TRBJ1-6; length: 14; D: .; CDR3: CASSPKGLESPLHF; DNA: TGTGCCAGCAGCCCTAAGGGGTTAGAATCACCCCTCCACTTT
size: few; V: TRBV5-6; J: TRBJ2-3; length: 17; D: TRBD1; CDR3: CASSLETGVRGTDTQYF; DNA: TGTGCCAGCAGCTTGGAGACAGGGGTTCGAGGCACAGATACGCAGTATTTT
size: few; V: TRBV7-2; J: TRBJ2-7; length: 15; D: TRBD2; CDR3: CASSWVTSGSYEQYF; DNA: TGTGCCAGCAGCTGGGTGACTAGCGGGTCCTACGAGCAGTACTTC
size: .; V: TRBV7-2; J: TRBJ2-5; length: 15; D: .; CDR3: CASSLAGGRVETQYF; DNA: TGTGCCAGCAGCTTAGCGGGGGGGCGAGTGGAGACCCAGTACTTC
size: .; V: TRBV29-1; J: TRBJ2-7; length: 13; D: .; CDR3: CSVGNLLSHEQYF; DNA: TGCAGCGTTGGGAATCTTCTCTCCCACGAGCAGTACTTC
size: few; V: TRBV20-1; J: TRBJ2-6; length: 15; D: .; CDR3: CSARRRTAGANVLTF; DNA: TGCAGTGCTAGGAGACGGACAGCTGGGGCCAACGTCCTGACTTTC
size: .; V: TRBV9; J: TRBJ2-1; length: 17; D: TRBD2; CDR3: CASSVAASGSSYNEQFF; DNA: TGTGCCAGCAGCGTAGCAGCTAGCGGGAGCTCTTACAATGAGCAGTTCTTC